This T cell receptor (beta chain) was recovered during a study of OX40 agonist ivuxolimab in advanced cancers. Across the whole study: Dosing consisted of intravenous ivuxolimab at 0.01 to 10 mg/kg every 2 weeks. Overall study results and limits: CD8+ T cells (on average) carried more expanded clones than CD4+ T cells.

From germline, CDR1 is SGDLS and CDR2 YYNGEE. This CDR3 has 17 amino acids. The trim removed 3 bases at V and 1 base at J, leaving 12 bases unmatched. Concerning this clone itself: Its antigen is not known.

TCRdb keeps only in-frame clones here, not all; method: immunoSEQ multiplex PCR. The sample gives 45,000 to 55,000 clones, 83% of which show up once; approximately 1.2% is in the top ten. The TCR comes from an adult with an advanced solid tumor such as melanoma, head and neck, liver or kidney cancer. Here the sequenced sample was CD4+ or CD8+ T cells sorted from blood, taken in a trial of the OX40 agonist ivuxolimab. The chain uses TRBV9 and TRBJ1-2; the match to TRBD1 covers 7 bases. DNA of the CDR3: TGTGCCAGCAGCGGTAAAAAGGGGACAGAAATTAACTATGGCTACACCTTC. Translated: CASSGKKGTEINYGYTF. Together with reference TRBV9 and TRBJ1-2, the CDR3 gives the full variable domain: DSGVTQTPKHLITATGQRVTLRCSPRSGDLSVYWYQQSLDQGLQFLIQYYNGEERAKGNILERFSAQQFPDLHSELNLSSLELGDSALYFCASSGKKGTEINYGYTFGSGTRLTVV.